The 7 T cell receptor beta chains given below trace back to one sample, sequenced in a study of blood T cell repertoires in COVID-19. Method: immunoSEQ multiplex PCR; TCRdb's copy keeps in-frame clones and lacks some. The sample holds under 150,000 clones, more than 80% seen once. Sequenced input: peripheral blood. The receptor source for this set is a woman aged 50 to 60 with acute or convalescent COVID-19.

The rearrangement joins TRBV28 to TRBJ2-1; 8 nucleotides agree with TRBD1. Germline lookup yields CDR1 MDHEN and CDR2 SYDVKM. V dropped 5 bases and J dropped 6; count of bases not matched to a gene: 12. The CDR3 runs to 16 residues. CDR3 sequence reads: CASSTPGTGHRNEQFF. CDR3 DNA: TGTGCCAGCAGTACCCCCGGGACAGGCCATCGCAATGAGCAGTTCTTC.

This clone has a single count. J is TRBJ2-7 and V is TRBV28; tentative D call: TRBD1 (6 bases). Germline loops: CDR1 MDHEN, CDR2 SYDVKM. The CDR3 sequence is 13 residues long. Trimming left V 8 bases short and J 2 bases short, with 13 bases between. The CDR3 coding sequence is TGTGCCAGCGGTACAGGGCCAACCTACGAGCAGTACTTC. It yields the protein CASGTGPTYEQYF. The full variable domain, rest sourced from reference TRBV28 and TRBJ2-7, is DVKVTQSSRYLVKRTGEKVFLECVQDMDHENMFWYRQDPGLGLRLIYFSYDVKMKEKGDIPEGYSVSREKKERFSLILESASTNQTSMYLCASGTGPTYEQYFGPGTRLTVT.

The V gene is TRBV7-2, the J gene TRBJ2-5; possible D gene TRBD1, 5 bases. The CDR3 length is 16 residues. The germline gives CDR1 SGHTA, CDR2 FQGNSA. Trimming removed 4 bases from V and 4 bases from J, with 19 bases in between. Here the CDR3 DNA reads TGTGCCAGCAGCTCCCCGTCGACAGTACCTATAGAGACCCAGTACTTC. Its translation is CASSSPSTVPIETQYF.

This clone was picked up one time. V and J are TRBV29-1 and TRBJ2-1, with TRBD1 matching over 9 bases. Germline assignment: CDR1 SQVTM and CDR2 ANQGSEA. This CDR3 comprises 13 residues. Unmatched junction bases numbered 5, after V lost 6 bases and J lost 5 bases. The CDR3 sequence: CSVDGQGNNEQFF. Written as DNA, the CDR3 is TGCAGCGTAGATGGACAGGGGAACAATGAGCAGTTCTTC.

The J gene is TRBJ2-5, the V gene TRBV3-1 (or the pseudogene TRBV3-2), with TRBD2 matching over 14 bases. Looked up from germline, CDR1 is LGHDT and CDR2 is YNNKEL (reference sequence). Losses at the gene ends were 2 bases for V and 5 bases for J; bases not matched to a gene: 1. The CDR3 sequence is 15 residues long. The CDR3 loop reads CASSQRTSGGETQYF. The CDR3 nucleotides are TGTGCCAGCAGCCAACGGACTAGCGGGGGGGAGACCCAGTACTTC.

The V gene is TRBV21-1, the J gene TRBJ2-5; the D segment call TRBD2 is taken from the table without a DNA check. TRBV21-1 is listed as a pseudogene. The CDR3 loop spans 17 amino acids. CDR3 bases: TGTGCCAGCAGCAAAGTGGTCAGCGGGAGGGACCAAGAGACCCAGTACTTC. Translated: CASSKVVSGRDQETQYF.

The chain combines TRBV5-8 with TRBJ1-6; TRBD1 might be the D (6 bases). V lost 3 bases and J 7 bases, leaving 20 bases between the germline ends. Per the germline V gene, CDR1 is SGHTS and CDR2 is YDEGEE. The length of the CDR3 is 17 residues. CDR3: CASSSGQPDISNSPLHF. For the CDR3, the DNA is TGTGCCAGCAGCTCCGGACAGCCAGACATATCCAATTCACCCCTCCACTTT.